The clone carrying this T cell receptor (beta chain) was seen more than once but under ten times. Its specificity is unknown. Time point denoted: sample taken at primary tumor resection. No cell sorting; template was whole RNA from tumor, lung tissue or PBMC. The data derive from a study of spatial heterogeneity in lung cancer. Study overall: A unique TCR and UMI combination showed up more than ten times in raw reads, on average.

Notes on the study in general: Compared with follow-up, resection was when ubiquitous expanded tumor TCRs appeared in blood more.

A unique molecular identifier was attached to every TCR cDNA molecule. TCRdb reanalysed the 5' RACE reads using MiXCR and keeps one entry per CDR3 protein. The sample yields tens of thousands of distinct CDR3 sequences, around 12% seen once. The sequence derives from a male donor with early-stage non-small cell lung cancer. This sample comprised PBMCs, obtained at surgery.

The CDR3 DNA reads TGTGCCAGCAGCACGGGGGACGGAATTAGCAATCAGCCCCAGCATTTT. It translates to CASSTGDGISNQPQHF. V and J are TRBV28 and TRBJ1-5; tentatively, D is TRBD1 (5 bases). V was cut by 6 bases and J by 0 bases, with 15 bases left in between. The germline V gene has CDR1 MDHEN and CDR2 SYDVKM. This CDR3 is 16 amino acids long.